These 28 T cell receptor beta chains originate from one sample sequenced in a study of T cell responses to AZD1222 COVID-19 vaccine. This table comes from immunoSEQ multiplex PCR, and its TCRdb copy is limited to in-frame clones, with some not included. The sample carries fewer than 120,000 clones, roughly 92% recorded once. This specimen consisted of peripheral blood, obtained 28 days after the second AZD1222 dose. These receptors came from an adult who received the AZD1222 COVID-19 vaccine.

The chain carries TRBV25-1 and TRBJ1-1, with D hard to call. The CDR3 length is 13 residues. V was clipped by 4 bases and J by 3 bases, with 9 bases between them. CDR1 is MGHDK and CDR2 is SYGVNS in the germline V gene. CDR3 sequence: CASSVLGDTEAFF. For the CDR3, the DNA is TGTGCCAGCAGTGTACTAGGAGACACTGAAGCTTTCTTT.

The chain employs TRBV7-9 and TRBJ1-2; D is unresolved. The CDR3 contains 13 residues. The V gene's germline CDR1 is SEHNR and CDR2 FQNEAQ (reference sequence). The V end was cut by 5 bases, the J end by 3 bases, with 10 bases between. Written as DNA, the CDR3 is TGTGCCAGCAGCCCCCCCGGAGACTATGGCTACACCTTC. Its protein product is CASSPPGDYGYTF.

The CDR3 nucleotides are TGCGCCTTCCAGCGGGAGGGGTCTAGCAATCAGCCCCAGCATTTT. Encoded protein: CAFQREGSSNQPQHF. This chain connects TRBV10-1 to TRBJ1-5, with D maybe TRBD1 (5 bases). CDR3 length: 15 amino acids. The germline V gene encodes CDR1 WNHNN and CDR2 SYGVQD (reference sequence). V was trimmed by 11 bases and J by 0 bases, leaving 17 bases between them.

CDR3 bases: TGTGCCAGCAGCCCCCGGGACAGGATCTCCTACGAGCAGTACTTC. Amino acids: CASSPRDRISYEQYF. This chain links TRBV11-2 with TRBJ2-7; 8 bases are shared with TRBD1. Trimming took 5 bases from V and 0 from J; bases not matched to a gene: 6. The length of the CDR3 is 15 residues. Per germline, CDR1 SGHAT and CDR2 FQNNGV.

This sequence joins TRBV2 and TRBJ1-1; 7 bases match TRBD1. From germline, CDR1 is SNHLY and CDR2 FYNNEI. The CDR3 sequence is 15 residues long. The J segment lost 4 bases and the V segment lost 2 bases, leaving 7 bases of the junction unmatched. CDR3 coding DNA: TGTGCCAGCAGTGAACAAACAGGGGCGCTCACTGAAGCTTTCTTT. Translated: CASSEQTGALTEAFF.

The chain uses TRBV24-1 and TRBJ1-4, with a possible D match to TRBD1 (5 bases). Trimming shortened V by 4 bases and J by 0 bases, and 8 bases separated the two germline ends. Germline CDR1 KGHDR, CDR2 SFDVKD. This CDR3 contains 15 residues. The CDR3 nucleotides are TGTGCCACCAGTGAAGGGGCAGCAACTAATGAAAAACTGTTTTTT. Amino acids: CATSEGAATNEKLFF.

This chain links TRBV2 with TRBJ2-7; D may be TRBD1 (5 bases). Per germline, CDR1 SNHLY and CDR2 FYNNEI. The CDR3 is 14 amino acids. The V and J ends lost 6 bases and 6 bases respectively, with 18 bases between them. CDR3 coding DNA: TGTGCCAGCAGCGTAACAGGCAGGTCCGGCGAGCAGTACTTC. Amino acids: CASSVTGRSGEQYF.

V usage is TRBV5-1 and J usage is TRBJ2-3; D uncertain. The CDR3 sequence is 16 residues long. Trimming took off 5 bases at V and 2 bases at J, with 18 bases between the two ends. Germline V lookup: CDR1 SGHRS, CDR2 YFSETQ. Here the CDR3 DNA reads TGCGCCAGCAGTTTTAATCCGGGCTCCATCACAGATACGCAGTATTTT. This codes for CASSFNPGSITDTQYF.

The chain recombines TRBV6-2 or TRBV6-3 with TRBJ1-5; 7 bases map to TRBD1. CDR1 MNHEY and CDR2 SVGEGT come from the germline V gene. The CDR3 runs 14 residues. V lost 5 bases, J lost 3 bases, and 4 bases stayed unmatched. The CDR3 region is CASSLDRPNQPQHF. The CDR3 bases are TGTGCCAGCAGTCTGGACAGGCCCAATCAGCCCCAGCATTTT.

The rearrangement links TRBV5-1 to TRBJ1-1; D remains unclear. V was shortened by 3 bases and J by 3 bases, with 15 bases between the two germline ends. Per the germline V gene, CDR1 is SGHRS and CDR2 is YFSETQ. The CDR3 runs to 15 residues. This CDR3 reads CASSSAPTKDTEAFF. CDR3 nucleotides: TGCGCCAGCAGCTCCGCTCCAACGAAGGACACTGAAGCTTTCTTT.

About this clone itself: This sample also contains other DNA sequences that code for the same CDR3. V gene TRBV12-3 or TRBV12-4 combines with J gene TRBJ2-2; tentative D call: TRBD1 (5 bases). The CDR3 contains 13 residues. V was shortened by 6 bases and J by 1 base, with 6 bases between the two germline ends. The CDR3 DNA follows: TGTGCCAGCAGAACAGGGAACACCGGGGAGCTGTTTTTT. It yields the protein CASRTGNTGELFF.

The CDR3 is CASSLSGYGYTF. DNA of the CDR3: TGTGCCAGCAGCTTGTCCGGGTATGGCTACACCTTC. V usage is TRBV5-8 and J usage is TRBJ1-2, with no clear D. Trimming left V 1 base short and J 5 bases short, with 6 bases between. Germline CDR1 reads SGHTS; CDR2 reads YDEGEE. The CDR3 has 12 amino acids.

The chain couples TRBV7-9 to TRBJ2-1; no definite D call. The CDR3 totals 14 residues. The ends were cut back, 4 bases at V and 5 bases at J, with 12 bases in the middle. CDR1 and CDR2 from the germline V gene are SEHNR and FQNEAQ (reference sequence). The CDR3 sequence: CASSSPGSHNEQFF. The CDR3 DNA sequence: TGTGCCAGCAGCTCCCCCGGCAGTCACAATGAGCAGTTCTTC.

The genes are TRBV4-3 and TRBJ2-3; the D is unclear. CDR3 length: 15 residues. The V end lost 0 bases, the J end lost 4 bases, and 11 bases lay between the germline ends. Germline V CDR1 and CDR2: LGHNA, YSLEER. The chain's CDR3 is CASSQERWAPDTQYF. DNA of the CDR3: TGCGCCAGCAGCCAAGAAAGGTGGGCCCCAGATACGCAGTATTTT.

This chain uses TRBV18 with TRBJ2-7; the match to TRBD1 covers 7 bases. The CDR3 is 15 residues long. Germline CDR1 KGHSH, CDR2 LQKENI. The J segment lost 0 bases and the V segment lost 5 bases, leaving 7 bases of the junction unmatched. The CDR3 sequence: CASSERGQTSYEQYF. The CDR3 region has the DNA TGTGCCAGCTCAGAAAGGGGACAGACCTCCTACGAGCAGTACTTC.

The V call is TRBV7-2, the J call TRBJ2-1; D possibly corresponds to TRBD2 (6 bases). The CDR3 covers 14 residues. Between the trimmed V and J ends, which lost 5 bases and 10 bases, there was a span of 18 bases. In germline, CDR1 is SGHTA, CDR2 FQGNSA. The CDR3 loop is CASSKTGSPLEQFF. In DNA, the CDR3 is TGTGCCAGCAGCAAGACCGGGAGCCCTTTAGAGCAGTTCTTC.

J is TRBJ2-5 and V is TRBV5-1; D assignment may be TRBD1 or TRBD2 (5 bases each). This CDR3 spans 13 amino acids. V shed 2 bases and J shed 1 base, with 6 bases lying between them. CDR1 SGHRS and CDR2 YFSETQ come from the germline V gene. CDR3 bases: TGCGCCAGCAGCTTAGGGACCCAAGAGACCCAGTACTTC. Protein: CASSLGTQETQYF.

The chain joins TRBV6-2 or TRBV6-3 to TRBJ1-5; 10 bases map to TRBD1. The J segment lost 6 bases and the V segment lost 4 bases, leaving 0 bases of the junction unmatched. CDR3 length equals 13 residues. The V gene's germline CDR1 is MNHEY and CDR2 SVGEGT. CDR3 in amino acids: CASSWDRGQPQHF. In nucleotides, the CDR3 is TGTGCCAGCAGTTGGGACAGGGGTCAGCCCCAGCATTTT.

This clone has a single count. This chain joins TRBV9 and TRBJ2-7; D assignment may be TRBD1 or TRBD2 (5 bases each). The CDR3 is made up of 16 amino acids. Germline V gene sequence: CDR1 SGDLS, CDR2 YYNGEE. V gave up 3 bases and J gave up 2 bases, with 18 bases separating them. Here the CDR3 DNA reads TGTGCCAGCAGCGCCCTCTCCGGGACGGCTACCTACGAGCAGTACTTC. It translates to CASSALSGTATYEQYF.

The rearrangement uses TRBV29-1 and TRBJ1-3, with D unclear. V was shortened by 4 bases and J by 4 bases, with 11 bases between the two germline ends. Germline CDR1 SQVTM, CDR2 ANQGSEA. CDR3 length: 13 amino acids. CDR3 nucleotides: TGCAGCGTTGTCTCCAGCGCAGGAAACACCATATATTTT. Translating it yields CSVVSSAGNTIYF.

The genes are TRBV7-9 and TRBJ1-1, with 7 bases that match TRBD1. The length of the CDR3 is 13 residues. The germline V gene encodes CDR1 SEHNR and CDR2 FQNEAQ (reference sequence). Germline trimming cut 3 bases from V and 10 bases from J; bases unmatched to any gene: 8. Here the CDR3 DNA reads TGTGCCAGCAGCTTCGGAGGGGGCGAACGAGCTTTCTTT. It codes for CASSFGGGERAFF.

The genes are TRBV11-3 and TRBJ2-2, with 9 bases aligning to TRBD2. The CDR3 length is 16 residues. Germline CDR1 is SGHNT and CDR2 is YENEEA. The J segment lost 3 bases and the V segment lost 4 bases, leaving 6 bases of the junction unmatched. The CDR3 DNA is TGTGCCAGCAGCTCGGGAGCTAGCGGGGACACCGGGGAGCTGTTTTTT. Amino acid sequence: CASSSGASGDTGELFF. The full variable domain, rest sourced from reference TRBV11-3 and TRBJ2-2, is EAGVVQSPRYKIIEKKQPVAFWCNPISGHNTLYWYLQNLGQGPELLIRYENEEAVDDSQLPKDRFSAERLKGVDSTLKIQPAELGDSAVYLCASSSGASGDTGELFFGEGSRLTVL.

The V gene is TRBV11-2, the J gene TRBJ1-1, with 7 positions matching TRBD1. Germline V gene lookup returns CDR1 SGHAT and CDR2 FQNNGV. This CDR3 spans 14 amino acids. V dropped 3 bases and J dropped 11; count of bases not matched to a gene: 12. The CDR3 here is CASSFTLTGALAFF. CDR3 coding DNA: TGTGCCAGCAGCTTCACACTAACAGGGGCCCTGGCTTTCTTT.

This clone was observed once. This sequence joins TRBV10-3 and TRBJ2-3; a possible D gene is TRBD2 (6 bases). With 4 bases removed from V and 4 bases from J, the gap between germline ends came to 15 bases. Germline V lookup: CDR1 ENHRY, CDR2 SYGVKD. The CDR3 contains 15 residues. The CDR3 coding sequence is TGTGCCATCAGTGTACGGGGGTCTACATCAGATACGCAGTATTTT. This encodes CAISVRGSTSDTQYF.

As DNA, the CDR3 is TGTGCCAGCAGCCTCCGAAGCGGAGTAGCCAAAAACATTCAGTACTTC. Amino acid sequence: CASSLRSGVAKNIQYF. The V gene is TRBV5-8, the J gene TRBJ2-4; tentative D call: TRBD2 (5 bases). This CDR3 comprises 16 residues. CDR1 SGHTS and CDR2 YDEGEE come from the germline V gene. The V end lost 4 bases, the J end lost 0 bases, and 14 bases lay between the germline ends.

The rearrangement uses TRBV6-2 or TRBV6-3 and TRBJ2-1, with D maybe TRBD2 (7 bases). Germline CDR1 and CDR2: MNHEY and SVGEGT. The CDR3 contains 16 residues. V was cut by 4 bases and J by 5 bases, with 18 bases left in between. The CDR3 loop is CASSFIGRGPNNEQFF. The CDR3 DNA reads as TGTGCCAGCAGTTTCATCGGGCGGGGGCCCAACAATGAGCAGTTCTTC.

The chain is built from TRBV5-1 and TRBJ2-7; weak D call: TRBD1 (5 bases). CDR3 length equals 15 residues. Germline V lookup: CDR1 SGHRS, CDR2 YFSETQ. V lost 0 bases and J lost 0, with 10 bases in between. The CDR3 DNA sequence: TGCGCCAGCAGCTTGGGAGACAGCCGCTCCTACGAGCAGTACTTC. It specifies CASSLGDSRSYEQYF.

The genes are TRBV30 and TRBJ2-2; a weak D match, TRBD1 (5 bases). This CDR3 contains 13 residues. Between the trimmed V and J ends, which lost 5 bases and 7 bases, there was a span of 14 bases. Germline-derived CDR1 and CDR2 are GTSNPN and SVGIG (reference sequence). The CDR3 coding sequence is TGTGCCTGGGAGTCGTGGCAGGGCGGGGAGCTGTTTTTT. Its translation: CAWESWQGGELFF.